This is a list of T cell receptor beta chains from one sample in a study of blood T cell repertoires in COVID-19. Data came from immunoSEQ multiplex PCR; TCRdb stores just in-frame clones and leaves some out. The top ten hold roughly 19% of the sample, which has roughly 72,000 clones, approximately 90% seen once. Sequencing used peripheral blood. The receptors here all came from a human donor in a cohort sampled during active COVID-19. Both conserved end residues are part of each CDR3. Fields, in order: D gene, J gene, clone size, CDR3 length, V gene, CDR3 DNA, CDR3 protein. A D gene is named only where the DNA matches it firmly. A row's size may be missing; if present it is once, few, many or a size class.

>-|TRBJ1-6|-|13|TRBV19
TGTGCCAGTATGAGGGCGAATAATTCACCCCTCCACTTT
CASMRANNSPLHF
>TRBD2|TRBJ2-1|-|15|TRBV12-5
TGTGCTAGTGCCGCGACTAGCGGGAGTAGAGATGAGCAGTTCTTC
CASAATSGSRDEQFF
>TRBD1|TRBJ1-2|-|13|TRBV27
TGTGCCAGACAGGGGAAAATAGCGGGAGGCTACACCTTC
CARQGKIAGGYTF
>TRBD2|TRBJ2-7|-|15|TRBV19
TGTGCCAGGGGGTGGACTAGCGGGACCCCATACGAGCAGTACTTC
CARGWTSGTPYEQYF
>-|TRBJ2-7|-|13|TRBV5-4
TGTGCCAGCAGCTTCCCTACGAGCTACGAGCAGTACTTC
CASSFPTSYEQYF
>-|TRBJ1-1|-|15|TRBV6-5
TGTGCCAGCAGCCGCGGCCAGGGGTGGAAAACTGAAGCTTTCTTT
CASSRGQGWKTEAFF
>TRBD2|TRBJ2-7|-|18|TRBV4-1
TGCGCCAGCAGCCAAGATCCGCGAACTAGCGGGAGAGTTAATGAGCAGTACTTC
CASSQDPRTSGRVNEQYF
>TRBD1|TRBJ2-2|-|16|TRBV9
TGTGCCAGCAGCGTTTCCGGGACAGGGAAGGACGGGGAGCTGTTTTTT
CASSVSGTGKDGELFF
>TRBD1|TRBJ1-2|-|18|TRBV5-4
TGTGCCAGCAGCTTTGGCCGGAGGGACAGGGGGGATAGAAGTGGCTACACCTTC
CASSFGRRDRGDRSGYTF
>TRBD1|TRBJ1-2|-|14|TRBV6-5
TGTGCCAGCAGCAACCCCGGACAGGGGGGAGGCTACACCTTC
CASSNPGQGGGYTF
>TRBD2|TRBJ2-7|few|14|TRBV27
TGTGCCAGCAGCTCAGGCGCCCGGGGGGGAGAGCAGTACTTC
CASSSGARGGEQYF
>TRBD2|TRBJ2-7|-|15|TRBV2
TGTGCCAGCAGTGCGATGGGCGGGGGGGCCTACGAGCAGTACTTC
CASSAMGGGAYEQYF
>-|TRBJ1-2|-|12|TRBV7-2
TGTGCCAGCAGCCAATCTAACTATGGCTACACCTTC
CASSQSNYGYTF
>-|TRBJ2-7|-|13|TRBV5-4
TGTGCCAGCAGCTTGCCCCATACTTACGAGCAGTACTTC
CASSLPHTYEQYF
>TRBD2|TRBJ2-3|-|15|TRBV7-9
TGTGCCAGCAGCCCCGGGACTACACGCACAGATACGCAGTATTTT
CASSPGTTRTDTQYF
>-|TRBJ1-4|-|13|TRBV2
TGTGCCAGCAGGCACAGGGCGAGTGAAAAACTGTTTTTT
CASRHRASEKLFF
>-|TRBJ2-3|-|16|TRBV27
TGTGCCAGCAGTATGACAGGAACCTTGAGCACAGATACGCAGTATTTT
CASSMTGTLSTDTQYF
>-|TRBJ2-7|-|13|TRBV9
TGTGCCAGCAGCGTAGCCCCTAGCCACGAGCAGTACTTC
CASSVAPSHEQYF
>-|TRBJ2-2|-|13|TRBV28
TGTGCCAGCAGTCTAGACAGGACCGGGGAGCTGTTTTTT
CASSLDRTGELFF
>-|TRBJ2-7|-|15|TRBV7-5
TGTGCCAGAAGCATAGGACTAGCGGGAGTTTACGAGCAGTACTTC
CARSIGLAGVYEQYF
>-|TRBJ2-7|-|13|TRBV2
TGTGCCAGCTCAGTGGGGGGTAAGCACGAGCAGTACTTC
CASSVGGKHEQYF
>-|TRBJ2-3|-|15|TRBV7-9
TGTGCCAGCAGCCCTCGTGGAGGAGACACAGATACGCAGTATTTT
CASSPRGGDTDTQYF